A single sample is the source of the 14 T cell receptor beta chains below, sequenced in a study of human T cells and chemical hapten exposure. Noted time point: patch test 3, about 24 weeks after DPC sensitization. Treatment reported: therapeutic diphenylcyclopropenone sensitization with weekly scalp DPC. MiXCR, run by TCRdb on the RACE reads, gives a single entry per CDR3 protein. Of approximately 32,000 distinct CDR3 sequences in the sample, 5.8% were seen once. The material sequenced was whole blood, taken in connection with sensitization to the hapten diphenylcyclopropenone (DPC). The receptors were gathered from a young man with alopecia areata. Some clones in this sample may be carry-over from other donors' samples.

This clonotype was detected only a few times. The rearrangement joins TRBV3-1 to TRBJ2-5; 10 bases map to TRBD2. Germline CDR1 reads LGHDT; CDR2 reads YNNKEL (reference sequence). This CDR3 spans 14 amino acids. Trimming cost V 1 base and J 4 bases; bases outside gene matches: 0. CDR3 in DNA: TGTGCCAGCAGCCAAGTAGCGGGGGGAGAGACCCAGTACTTC. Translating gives CASSQVAGGETQYF.

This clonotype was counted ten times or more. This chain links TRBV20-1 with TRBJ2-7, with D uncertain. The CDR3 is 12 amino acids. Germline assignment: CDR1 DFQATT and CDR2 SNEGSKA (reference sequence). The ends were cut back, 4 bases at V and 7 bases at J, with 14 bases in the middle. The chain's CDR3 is CSAMERQLEQYF. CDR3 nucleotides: TGCAGTGCTATGGAGAGGCAGTTGGAGCAGTACTTC.

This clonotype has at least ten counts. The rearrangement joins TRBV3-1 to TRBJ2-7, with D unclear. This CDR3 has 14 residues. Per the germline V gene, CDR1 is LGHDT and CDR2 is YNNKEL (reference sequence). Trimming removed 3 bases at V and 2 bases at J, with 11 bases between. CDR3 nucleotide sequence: TGTGCCAGCAGCCAGGGAACTTTGGCCTACGAGCAGTACTTC. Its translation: CASSQGTLAYEQYF.

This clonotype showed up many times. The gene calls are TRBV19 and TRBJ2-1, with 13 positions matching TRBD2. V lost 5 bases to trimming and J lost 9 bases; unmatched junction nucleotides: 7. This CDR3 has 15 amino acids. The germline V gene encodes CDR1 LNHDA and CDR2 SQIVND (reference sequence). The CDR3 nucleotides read TGTGCCAGTAGTCCTGGACTAGCGGGAGCGGGTGAGCAGTTCTTC. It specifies CASSPGLAGAGEQFF.

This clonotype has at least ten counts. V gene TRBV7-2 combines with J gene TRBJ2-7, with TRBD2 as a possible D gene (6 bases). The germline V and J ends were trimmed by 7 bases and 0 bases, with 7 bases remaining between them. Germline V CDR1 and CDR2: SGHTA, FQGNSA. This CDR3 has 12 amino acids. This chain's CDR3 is CASNGGSYEQYF. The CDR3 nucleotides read TGTGCCAGCAACGGGGGCTCCTACGAGCAGTACTTC.

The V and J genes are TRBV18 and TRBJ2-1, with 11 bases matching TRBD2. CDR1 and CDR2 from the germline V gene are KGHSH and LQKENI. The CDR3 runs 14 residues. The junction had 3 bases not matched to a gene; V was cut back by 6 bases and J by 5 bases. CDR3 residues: CASSPGLADNEQFF. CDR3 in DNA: TGTGCCAGCTCCCCGGGACTAGCGGACAATGAGCAGTTCTTC.

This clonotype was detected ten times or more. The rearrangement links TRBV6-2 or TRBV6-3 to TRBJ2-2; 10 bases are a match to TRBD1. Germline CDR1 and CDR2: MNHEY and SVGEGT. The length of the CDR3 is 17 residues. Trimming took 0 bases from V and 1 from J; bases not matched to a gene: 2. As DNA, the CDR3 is TGTGCCAGCAGTTACTCGAGGGACAGGGGGAACACCGGGGAGCTGTTTTTT. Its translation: CASSYSRDRGNTGELFF.

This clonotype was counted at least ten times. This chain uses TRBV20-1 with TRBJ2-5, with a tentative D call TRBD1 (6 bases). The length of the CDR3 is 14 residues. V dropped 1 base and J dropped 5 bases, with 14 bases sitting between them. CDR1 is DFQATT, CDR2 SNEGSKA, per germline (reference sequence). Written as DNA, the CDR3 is TGCAGTGCTAGAGGAGGGGGAACGGGTGAGACCCAGTACTTC. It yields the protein CSARGGGTGETQYF.

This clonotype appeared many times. The CDR3 protein is CASSWSSGTYEQYF. As DNA, the CDR3 is TGTGCCAGCAGCTGGTCTAGCGGGACGTACGAGCAGTACTTC. The chain uses TRBV11-2 and TRBJ2-7, with 9 bases identical to TRBD2. The V gene's germline CDR1 is SGHAT and CDR2 FQNNGV. The V segment lost 4 bases and the J segment 4 bases; nucleotides outside the gene matches: 5. This CDR3 spans 14 amino acids. The variable domain in full, completed from reference TRBV11-2 and TRBJ2-7, reads EAGVAQSPRYKIIEKRQSVAFWCNPISGHATLYWYQQILGQGPKLLIQFQNNGVVDDSQLPKDRFSAERLKGVDSTLKIQPAKLEDSAVYLCASSWSSGTYEQYFGPGTRLTVT.

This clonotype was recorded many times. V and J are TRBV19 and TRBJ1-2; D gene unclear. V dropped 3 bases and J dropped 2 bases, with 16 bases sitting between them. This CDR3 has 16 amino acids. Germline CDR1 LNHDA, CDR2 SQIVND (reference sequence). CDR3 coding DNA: TGTGCCAGTAGTATTGTTGGCCTCGAGGGAAACTATGGCTACACCTTC. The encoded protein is CASSIVGLEGNYGYTF.

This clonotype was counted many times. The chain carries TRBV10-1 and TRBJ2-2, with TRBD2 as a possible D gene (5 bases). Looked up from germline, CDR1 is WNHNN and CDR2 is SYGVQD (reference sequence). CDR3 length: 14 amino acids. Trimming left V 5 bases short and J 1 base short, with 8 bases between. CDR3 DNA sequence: TGCGCCAGCAGTCCAAGCGGGAACACCGGGGAGCTGTTTTTT. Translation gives CASSPSGNTGELFF.

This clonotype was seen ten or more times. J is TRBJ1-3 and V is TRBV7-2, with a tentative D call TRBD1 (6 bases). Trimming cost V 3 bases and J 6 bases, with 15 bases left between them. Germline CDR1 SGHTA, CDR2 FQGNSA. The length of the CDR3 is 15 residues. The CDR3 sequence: CASSFATGKQNTIYF. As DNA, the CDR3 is TGTGCCAGCAGCTTTGCCACAGGGAAGCAAAACACCATATATTTT.

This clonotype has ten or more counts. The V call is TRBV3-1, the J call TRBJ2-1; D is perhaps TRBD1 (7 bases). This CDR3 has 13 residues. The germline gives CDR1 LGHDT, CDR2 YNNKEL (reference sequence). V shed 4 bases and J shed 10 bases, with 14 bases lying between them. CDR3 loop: CASSRAGQPEQFF. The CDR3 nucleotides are TGTGCCAGCAGCCGGGCGGGACAGCCGGAGCAGTTCTTC.

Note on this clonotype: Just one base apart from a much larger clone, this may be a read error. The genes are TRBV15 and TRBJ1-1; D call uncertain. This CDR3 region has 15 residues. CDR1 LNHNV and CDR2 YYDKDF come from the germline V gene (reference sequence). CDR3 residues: CTTSRAVGLNTEAFF. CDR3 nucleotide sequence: TGTACCACCTCGCGAGCCGTAGGGTTGAACACTGAAGCTTTCTTT.